This T cell receptor (beta chain) was sequenced during a study of T cell responses to AZD1222 COVID-19 vaccine. The protocol was immunoSEQ multiplex PCR, while the TCRdb copy is restricted to in-frame clones and leaves out a portion. Among about 110,000 clones listed, roughly 90% were seen once. The CDR3 is made up of 14 amino acids. The V end lost 3 bases, the J end lost 4 bases, and 10 bases lay between the germline ends. Germline lookup yields CDR1 MNHEY and CDR2 SMNVEV (reference sequence). The input for sequencing was peripheral blood, taken 28 days after the second AZD1222 dose. The sequence was collected from an adult who received the AZD1222 COVID-19 vaccine. The chain has TRBV27 and TRBJ1-5, with unresolved D. The chain's CDR3 is CASSFGRRNQPQHF. The CDR3 DNA is TGTGCCAGCAGTTTCGGACGGAGGAATCAGCCCCAGCATTTT.